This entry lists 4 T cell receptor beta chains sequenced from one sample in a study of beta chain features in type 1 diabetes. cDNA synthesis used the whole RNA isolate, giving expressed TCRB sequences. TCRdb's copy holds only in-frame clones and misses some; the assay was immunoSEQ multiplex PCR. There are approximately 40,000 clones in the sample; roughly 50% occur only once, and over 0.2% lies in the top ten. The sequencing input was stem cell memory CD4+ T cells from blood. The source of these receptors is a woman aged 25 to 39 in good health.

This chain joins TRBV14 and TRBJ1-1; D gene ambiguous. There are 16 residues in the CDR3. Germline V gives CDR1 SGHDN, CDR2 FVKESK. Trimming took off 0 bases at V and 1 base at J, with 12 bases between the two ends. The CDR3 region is CASSQDARRRNTEAFF. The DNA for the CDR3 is TGTGCCAGCAGCCAAGACGCTCGCAGGCGGAACACTGAAGCTTTCTTT. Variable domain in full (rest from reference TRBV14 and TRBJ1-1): EAGVTQFPSHSVIEKGQTVTLRCDPISGHDNLYWYRRVMGKEIKFLLHFVKESKQDESGMPNNRFLAERTGGTYSTLKVQPAELEDSGVYFCASSQDARRRNTEAFFGQGTRLTVV.

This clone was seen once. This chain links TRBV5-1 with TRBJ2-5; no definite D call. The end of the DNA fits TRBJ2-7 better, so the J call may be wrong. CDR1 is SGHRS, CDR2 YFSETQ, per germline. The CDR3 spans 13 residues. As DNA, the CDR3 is TGCGCCAGCAGCTTGACTCCCCTTTACGAGCAGTACTTC. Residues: CASSLTPLYEQYF.

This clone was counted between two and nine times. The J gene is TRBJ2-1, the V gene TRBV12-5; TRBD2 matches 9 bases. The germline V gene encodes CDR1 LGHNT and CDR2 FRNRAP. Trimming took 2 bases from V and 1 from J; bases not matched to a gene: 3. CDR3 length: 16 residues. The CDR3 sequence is CASGLRLAGSYNEQFF. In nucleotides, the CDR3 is TGTGCTAGTGGTTTGAGGCTAGCGGGATCCTACAATGAGCAGTTCTTC.

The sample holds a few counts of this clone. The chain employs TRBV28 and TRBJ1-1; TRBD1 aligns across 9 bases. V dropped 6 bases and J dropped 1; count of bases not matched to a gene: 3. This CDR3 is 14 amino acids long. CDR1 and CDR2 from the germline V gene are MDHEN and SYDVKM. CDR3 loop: CASRAGQGNTEAFF. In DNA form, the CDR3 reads TGTGCCAGCAGGGCGGGACAGGGGAACACTGAAGCTTTCTTT.